The 3 T cell receptor beta chains in this list originate from one sample, sequenced in a study of blood T cell repertoires in COVID-19. Assay: immunoSEQ multiplex PCR; the TCRdb copy retains only in-frame clones and omits some. The sample shows tens of thousands of clones, more than 75% of them seen only once. Specimen: peripheral blood. The receptor source for this set is a human donor in a cohort sampled during active COVID-19.

The J gene is TRBJ1-3, the V gene TRBV18; the D is unclear. V lost 0 bases to trimming and J lost 0 bases, with 9 bases between them. Germline V lookup: CDR1 KGHSH, CDR2 LQKENI. This CDR3 region has 16 residues. CDR3 loop: CASSPPNSGSGNTIYF. The CDR3 region has the DNA TGTGCCAGCTCACCACCGAATTCAGGCTCTGGAAACACCATATATTTT.

This rearrangement joins TRBV5-1 to TRBJ2-7, with D possibly matching TRBD2 (6 bases). V was trimmed by 5 bases and J by 4 bases, leaving 22 bases between them. This CDR3 has 16 amino acids. CDR1 is SGHRS and CDR2 is YFSETQ in the germline V gene. The chain's CDR3 is CASSQQPAEGGYEQYF. The CDR3 DNA sequence: TGCGCCAGCAGTCAACAGCCGGCCGAGGGAGGTTACGAGCAGTACTTC.

The CDR3: CASSLMGGSVQETQYF. In nucleotides, the CDR3 is TGCGCCAGCAGCCTCATGGGGGGGTCGGTCCAAGAGACCCAGTACTTC. The chain is built from TRBV5-1 and TRBJ2-5, with 7 bases identical to TRBD2. J gave up 1 base and V 4 bases, and 10 bases lay outside the gene matches. Germline lookup yields CDR1 SGHRS and CDR2 YFSETQ. The CDR3 has 16 amino acids.